The 19 T cell receptor beta chains given below trace back to one sample, sequenced in a study of blood T cell repertoires in COVID-19. Libraries were prepared by immunoSEQ multiplex PCR; TCRdb keeps only in-frame clonotypes and omits some of them. The sample holds approximately 240,000 clones, around 90% seen once. Sequenced: PBMCs or T cells enriched from blood (not recorded which). The receptor set was obtained from a woman aged 18-29 years who had recovered from COVID-19.

This clone was recorded only once. This chain uses TRBV2 with TRBJ2-2, with D perhaps matching TRBD2 (6 bases). The CDR3 is made up of 14 amino acids. V dropped 5 bases and J dropped 2 bases, with 9 bases sitting between them. Germline CDR1 SNHLY, CDR2 FYNNEI. The DNA for the CDR3 is TGTGCCAGCAGTAGCGGGTTAAACACCGGGGAGCTGTTTTTT. Translation gives CASSSGLNTGELFF.

V and J are TRBV7-3 and TRBJ2-1; TRBD2 aligns across 9 bases. V trimming: 5 bases; J trimming: 7 bases; junction bases outside the gene matches: 9. The CDR3 extends over 15 amino acids. Germline V lookup: CDR1 SGHTA, CDR2 FQGTGA. CDR3 in DNA: TGTGCCAGCAGCCTCGGTCTAGCGGGGTTAAATGAGCAGTTCTTC. It is translated as CASSLGLAGLNEQFF.

About this clone: Additional DNA sequences in this sample encode the identical CDR3. The chain joins TRBV2 to TRBJ2-5; D possibly corresponds to TRBD1 (5 bases). V was trimmed by 3 bases and J by 5 bases, leaving 7 bases between them. In germline, CDR1 is SNHLY, CDR2 FYNNEI. The CDR3 runs 12 residues. The CDR3 DNA follows: TGTGCCAGCAGTGACAGGGTGGAGACCCAGTACTTC. This codes for CASSDRVETQYF.

The DNA for the CDR3 is TGTGCCAGCAGCCAGGGGGCGAACACCGGGGAGCTGTTTTTT. It translates to CASSQGANTGELFF. The rearrangement joins TRBV28 to TRBJ2-2, with TRBD1 identical over 7 bases. This CDR3 has 14 amino acids. Trimming at V came to 6 bases and at J to 0 bases, leaving 1 base not matched to a gene. Germline loops: CDR1 MDHEN, CDR2 SYDVKM.

The rearrangement links TRBV4-1 to TRBJ1-3, with TRBD1 as a possible D gene (6 bases). V lost 0 bases and J 0 bases, leaving 12 bases between the germline ends. Germline CDR1 and CDR2: MGHRA and YSYEKL. The CDR3 has 17 residues. The DNA for the CDR3 is TGCGCCAGCAGCCAAGATCGACAGGCCCTCTCTGGAAACACCATATATTTT. Translating gives CASSQDRQALSGNTIYF.

This chain links TRBV24-1 with TRBJ2-2; possible D gene TRBD2, 5 bases. Germline-derived CDR1 and CDR2 are KGHDR and SFDVKD. The CDR3 consists of 14 residues. Trimming cost V 1 base and J 4 bases, with 6 bases left between them. CDR3 nucleotides: TGTGCCACCAGTGATTTAGGAGGCACCGGGGAGCTGTTTTTT. Translated, it gives CATSDLGGTGELFF.

The chain recombines TRBV3-1 (or the pseudogene TRBV3-2) with TRBJ2-1, with 12 bases matching TRBD2. CDR1 LGHDT and CDR2 YNNKEL come from the germline V gene (reference sequence). CDR3 length equals 15 residues. J gave up 0 bases and V 7 bases, and 1 base lay outside the gene matches. The CDR3 DNA follows: TGTGCCAGCACTAGCGGGAGGGCCTCCTACAATGAGCAGTTCTTC. Encoded protein: CASTSGRASYNEQFF.

This chain links TRBV27 with TRBJ2-4; TRBD2 matches 7 bases. The length of the CDR3 is 15 residues. Trimming at V came to 6 bases and at J to 3 bases, leaving 8 bases not matched to a gene. Per germline, CDR1 MNHEY and CDR2 SMNVEV (reference sequence). CDR3 nucleotides: TGTGCCAGCAGGGGCGGGAGATCGGTCAAAAACATTCAGTACTTC. It codes for CASRGGRSVKNIQYF.

V is TRBV5-5 and J is TRBJ2-2; D ambiguous. From germline, CDR1 is SGHKS and CDR2 YYEKEE (reference sequence). Between the trimmed V and J ends, which lost 6 bases and 0 bases, there was a span of 6 bases. CDR3 size: 13 residues. CDR3 DNA sequence: TGTGCCAGCACCGAGGCGAACACCGGGGAGCTGTTTTTT. It encodes CASTEANTGELFF.

The gene calls are TRBV6-1 and TRBJ1-5, with TRBD1 as a possible D gene (5 bases). With 1 base removed from V and 6 bases from J, the gap between germline ends came to 10 bases. The CDR3 consists of 14 residues. Germline V gives CDR1 MNHNS, CDR2 SASEGT. Written as DNA, the CDR3 is TGTGCCAGCAGTGAAGGGGTCAGGGCTCAGCCCCAGCATTTT. Translation: CASSEGVRAQPQHF.

V usage is TRBV7-9 and J usage is TRBJ1-1; no clear D gene. Germline lookup yields CDR1 SEHNR and CDR2 FQNEAQ (reference sequence). Deletions cut 1 base from V and 7 bases from J, with 16 bases between. CDR3 length equals 15 residues. CDR3 nucleotides: TGTGCCAGCAGCTTAGTGACCGGGGTCCGAAATGAAGCTTTCTTT. This encodes CASSLVTGVRNEAFF.

The chain has TRBV4-1 and TRBJ2-1; the D gene is possibly TRBD1 (5 bases). CDR3 length: 16 residues. Germline CDR1 reads MGHRA; CDR2 reads YSYEKL. The V end was cut by 0 bases, the J end by 0 bases, with 9 bases between. CDR3 nucleotide sequence: TGCGCCAGCAGCCAAGATGCCAGGGTCTCCTACAATGAGCAGTTCTTC. Encoded protein: CASSQDARVSYNEQFF.

The chain is built from TRBV9 and TRBJ1-6, with 7 bases fitting TRBD1. This CDR3 region has 14 residues. The V gene's germline CDR1 is SGDLS and CDR2 YYNGEE. V was clipped by 5 bases and J by 4 bases; unmatched bases: 3. The CDR3 reads CASRGTVYNSPLHF. The CDR3 DNA follows: TGTGCCAGCAGGGGGACAGTATATAATTCACCCCTCCACTTT.

The chain has TRBV18 and TRBJ2-1; 7 nucleotides line up with TRBD1. The V gene end was trimmed by 3 bases and the J gene end by 8 bases; junction bases not matched to a gene: 13. From germline, CDR1 is KGHSH and CDR2 LQKENI. This CDR3 has 16 residues. This CDR3 reads CASSPPGQDLRDEQFF. CDR3 bases: TGTGCCAGCTCACCTCCAGGACAGGACCTAAGGGATGAGCAGTTCTTC. Combining the CDR3 with reference TRBV18 and TRBJ2-1 gives the whole variable domain NAGVMQNPRHLVRRRGQEARLRCSPMKGHSHVYWYRQLPEEGLKFMVYLQKENIIDESGMPKERFSAEFPKEGPSILRIQQVVRGDSAAYFCASSPPGQDLRDEQFFGPGTRLTVL.

The chain joins TRBV6-5 to TRBJ1-4; D perhaps matches TRBD1 (5 bases). Germline CDR1 reads MNHEY; CDR2 reads SVGAGI. V lost 10 bases, J lost 3 bases, and 9 bases lay in between. The CDR3 runs 12 residues. For the CDR3, the DNA is TGTGCCACACAGGCGTCTAATGAAAAACTGTTTTTT. Translation: CATQASNEKLFF.

The sample holds a few counts of this clone. The rearrangement links TRBV4-3 to TRBJ1-6, with TRBD1 matching 7 bases. CDR1 LGHNA and CDR2 YSLEER come from the germline V gene. This CDR3 comprises 16 residues. V was pared by 0 bases and J by 7 bases, with 6 bases of the junction left unmatched. The DNA of the CDR3 is TGCGCCAGCAGCCAAGAAGGGGGCAGGTACAATTCACCCCTCCACTTT. Protein: CASSQEGGRYNSPLHF.

V is TRBV18 and J is TRBJ2-7; 7 positions agree with TRBD1. The CDR3 is made up of 13 amino acids. The ends lost 6 bases at V and 2 bases at J; junction bases unmatched: 4. Germline values: CDR1 KGHSH, CDR2 LQKENI. The CDR3 sequence: CASSGTEPYEQYF. In DNA form, the CDR3 reads TGTGCCAGCTCCGGGACAGAGCCCTACGAGCAGTACTTC.

This chain connects TRBV27 to TRBJ1-2; TRBD1 is a possible D gene (5 bases). Germline assignment: CDR1 MNHEY and CDR2 SMNVEV (reference sequence). There are 13 residues in the CDR3. The V end was cut by 2 bases, the J end by 4 bases, with 8 bases between. The CDR3 loop reads CASSLDRSYGYTF. The CDR3, as DNA: TGTGCCAGCAGTTTAGACAGAAGCTATGGCTACACCTTC.

The chain is built from TRBV5-1 and TRBJ1-1, with TRBD1 identical over 9 bases. CDR1 is SGHRS and CDR2 is YFSETQ in the germline V gene. The CDR3 contains 15 residues. Unmatched junction bases numbered 4, after V lost 3 bases and J lost 1 base. In nucleotides, the CDR3 is TGCGCCAGCAGCTCCCGGACAGGGGAGAACACTGAAGCTTTCTTT. Its protein is CASSSRTGENTEAFF.